The 17 T cell receptor beta chains given below trace back to one sample, sequenced in a study of identical twins. TCRdb reprocessed the 5' RACE reads with MiXCR, giving one entry per CDR3 protein. The sample shows about 520,000 distinct CDR3 sequences, roughly 21% of them seen only once. These data were also reused for a study on T cells expressing NK-cell markers.

The sequencing sample was made of CD4+ T cells sorted from blood. These receptors were taken from a young woman in good health.

In this sample, this clonotype turned up a few times. The rearrangement joins TRBV29-1 to TRBJ1-2; D is unresolved. The CDR3 contains 11 residues. V gave up 6 bases and J gave up 1 base, with 6 bases separating them. Germline V gene sequence: CDR1 SQVTM, CDR2 ANQGSEA. CDR3 nucleotides: TGCAGCGTAGCGAGTAACTATGGCTACACCTTC. The encoded protein is CSVASNYGYTF.

The chain has TRBV19 and TRBJ1-1; D gene unclear. CDR1 and CDR2 (germline): LNHDA, SQIVND (reference sequence). The CDR3 is made up of 13 amino acids. Trimming cost V 10 bases and J 5 bases, with 17 bases left between them. The CDR3 region has the DNA TGTGCCACGTCAAGGATTGAAGGGACTGAAGCTTTCTTT. Its translation: CATSRIEGTEAFF. The full variable domain, completed using reference TRBV19 and TRBJ1-1, is DGGITQSPKYLFRKEGQNVTLSCEQNLNHDAMYWYRQDPGQGLRLIYYSQIVNDFQKGDIAEGYSVSREKKESFPLTVTSAQKNPTAFYLCATSRIEGTEAFFGQGTRLTVV.

The table lists this clonotype with a count of one. The chain links TRBV5-1 to TRBJ2-3; maybe TRBD1 (5 bases). Between the trimmed V and J ends, which lost 3 bases and 3 bases, there was a span of 14 bases. This CDR3 has 15 residues. CDR1 is SGHRS and CDR2 is YFSETQ in the germline V gene. The DNA of the CDR3 is TGCGCCAGCAGCTGGCCGCACCAGGGAACAGATACGCAGTATTTT. It encodes CASSWPHQGTDTQYF.

The chain couples TRBV5-1 to TRBJ2-1; D gene ambiguous. The V end lost 1 base, the J end lost 8 bases, and 10 bases lay between the germline ends. This CDR3 has 13 residues. Germline loops: CDR1 SGHRS, CDR2 YFSETQ. The CDR3 is CASSLPGPDEQFF. Here the CDR3 DNA reads TGCGCCAGCAGCTTGCCGGGCCCGGATGAGCAGTTCTTC.

This clonotype was seen a handful of times. V gene TRBV20-1 combines with J gene TRBJ2-7; TRBD2 matches 13 bases. This CDR3 is 17 amino acids long. With 7 bases clipped from V and 0 bases from J, the junction kept 12 bases outside the gene matches. Germline-derived CDR1 and CDR2 are DFQATT and SNEGSKA (reference sequence). The CDR3 DNA reads TGCAGTGTAGAGGGGAGGACTAGCGGGAGACACTCCTACGAGCAGTACTTC. Amino acids: CSVEGRTSGRHSYEQYF.

This clonotype was detected only a few times. This chain connects TRBV7-2 to TRBJ1-2; D is unresolved. V lost 9 bases and J lost 6, with 14 bases in between. Per the germline V gene, CDR1 is SGHTA and CDR2 is FQGNSA. The CDR3 loop spans 12 amino acids. The CDR3 DNA reads as TGTGCCAGTCCTGAACTAGAACATGGCTACACCTTC. The encoded protein is CASPELEHGYTF.

The V gene is TRBV18, the J gene TRBJ2-3; 7 bases align to TRBD1. Germline CDR1 reads KGHSH; CDR2 reads LQKENI. Trimming took 6 bases from V and 0 from J; bases not matched to a gene: 6. The CDR3 extends over 15 amino acids. CDR3 sequence reads: CASSQQGLSTDTQYF. As DNA, the CDR3 is TGTGCCAGCTCGCAACAGGGGTTAAGCACAGATACGCAGTATTTT.

The V gene is TRBV2, the J gene TRBJ2-7; 7 bases match TRBD2. Per the germline V gene, CDR1 is SNHLY and CDR2 is FYNNEI. The CDR3 length is 13 residues. Trimming at V came to 10 bases and at J to 7 bases, leaving 13 bases not matched to a gene. The CDR3 region is CATTGGSLGEQYF. The CDR3 DNA is TGTGCCACCACCGGGGGGTCCCTTGGGGAGCAGTACTTC.

Ten or more counts support this clonotype. The J gene is TRBJ1-1, the V gene TRBV29-1; D is uncertain. The CDR3 extends over 11 amino acids. Germline-derived CDR1 and CDR2 are SQVTM and ANQGSEA. The ends were cut back, 6 bases at V and 2 bases at J, with 7 bases in the middle. The CDR3, as DNA: TGCAGCGTGGTCAGCAACACTGAAGCTTTCTTT. It specifies CSVVSNTEAFF.

The table lists this clonotype with a few counts. The V call is TRBV7-2, the J call TRBJ1-1; no clear D gene. The V and J ends lost 6 bases and 4 bases respectively, with 18 bases between them. Germline V gene sequence: CDR1 SGHTA, CDR2 FQGNSA. This CDR3 is built from 15 residues. The CDR3 region has the DNA TGTGCCAGCAGTTCTCAACCCGGGGTAGGCACTGAAGCTTTCTTT. Amino acid sequence: CASSSQPGVGTEAFF.

The gene calls are TRBV6-1 and TRBJ1-2; 7 bases agree with TRBD1. V was clipped by 5 bases and J by 8 bases; unmatched bases: 8. Germline CDR1 and CDR2: MNHNS and SASEGT. The CDR3 spans 13 residues. As DNA, the CDR3 is TGTGCCAGCAGTCGACACAGGGGTTTCGGCTACACCTTC. Protein sequence: CASSRHRGFGYTF.

The table lists this clonotype with a few counts. J is TRBJ1-3 and V is TRBV5-5, with 7 bases matching TRBD1. Germline loops: CDR1 SGHKS, CDR2 YYEKEE (reference sequence). The CDR3 covers 14 residues. The trim removed 2 bases at V and 4 bases at J, leaving 3 bases unmatched. The CDR3 region is CASSFLGQGNTIYF. CDR3 bases: TGTGCCAGCAGCTTTCTGGGACAGGGAAACACCATATATTTT.

The chain has TRBV11-2 and TRBJ2-7; 7 nucleotides line up with TRBD1. The CDR3 has 14 residues. Trimming cost V 4 bases and J 6 bases; bases outside gene matches: 9. Per the germline V gene, CDR1 is SGHAT and CDR2 is FQNNGV. This chain's CDR3 is CASSYTGTVREQYF. For the CDR3, the DNA is TGTGCCAGCAGCTATACCGGGACAGTGCGCGAGCAGTACTTC.

The gene calls are TRBV5-1 and TRBJ2-2; D remains unclear. The ends were cut back, 0 bases at V and 2 bases at J, with 8 bases in the middle. The CDR3 loop spans 15 amino acids. Germline V gives CDR1 SGHRS, CDR2 YFSETQ. CDR3 protein: CASSLALANTGELFF. The CDR3 DNA follows: TGCGCCAGCAGCTTGGCCTTAGCTAACACCGGGGAGCTGTTTTTT.

This clonotype was counted a few times. V and J are TRBV5-1 and TRBJ2-7; D unresolved. Germline V gives CDR1 SGHRS, CDR2 YFSETQ. V lost 7 bases to trimming and J lost 5 bases, with 16 bases between them. CDR3 size: 13 residues. In DNA, the CDR3 is TGCGCCAGCGGCCCTCCCAGCCTCCACGAGCAGTACTTC. Translating gives CASGPPSLHEQYF.

The rearrangement joins TRBV20-1 to TRBJ2-3; D gene unclear. The germline V gene encodes CDR1 DFQATT and CDR2 SNEGSKA (reference sequence). The CDR3 covers 12 residues. Trimming removed 0 bases at V and 5 bases at J, with 6 bases between. The chain's CDR3 is CSARDLEDTQYF. Written as DNA, the CDR3 is TGCAGTGCTAGAGATCTTGAAGATACGCAGTATTTT.

This clonotype has only a few counts. This rearrangement joins TRBV6-1 to TRBJ1-1, with 7 bases identical to TRBD1. Losses at the gene ends were 6 bases for V and 6 bases for J; bases not matched to a gene: 16. This CDR3 region has 16 residues. Germline CDR1 is MNHNS and CDR2 is SASEGT. The CDR3 region is CASREQGTSVGAEAFF. Written as DNA, the CDR3 is TGTGCCAGCAGGGAACAGGGGACCTCTGTCGGGGCTGAAGCTTTCTTT.